This T cell receptor beta chain stems from a study of blood T cells in healthy people across ages. Across the whole study: Per every two T cells, about one barcoded beta molecule was captured by template switching. Study results and caveats: A conclusive naive versus antigen-experienced comparison was prevented by the unsorted PBMCs. Age brought a roughly linear fall in TCR beta diversity measured per million T cells.

Deletions cut 1 base from V and 6 bases from J, with 20 bases between. Germline V gene lookup returns CDR1 MGHRA and CDR2 YSYEKL. The CDR3 length is 17 residues. Combining a sample-barcoded 5' primer with a J-beta primer mix, a second PCR ran for about 7 to 12 cycles. MiXCR, run by TCRdb on the 5' RACE reads, gives a single entry per CDR3 protein. The data contain around 970,000 distinct CDR3 sequences, roughly 47% of them singletons. Whenever a sample was processed, at least 6 million PBMCs were isolated. As for this clonotype: Antigen unknown.

The chain employs TRBV4-1 and TRBJ2-3, with a tentative D call TRBD2 (6 bases). Sequencing was carried out using blood. The source is a woman in her fifties or sixties in good health. CDR3 amino acids: CASSQVSVGSRWDTQYF. The CDR3 bases are TGCGCCAGCAGCCAAGTCAGTGTCGGGAGTAGGTGGGATACGCAGTATTTT.